The sequence of this TCR beta chain was determined in a study of T cell repertoires in cytomegalovirus infection. The wider study: CMV infection together with matching HLA type was indicated by public TCR beta signatures. Points from the study as a whole: Predominance within the ex vivo response was attributable to HLA-C-restricted CMV-specific TCR beta clonotypes. Summed public TCR beta family frequency identified CMV carriers bearing the relevant HLA.

TCRdb processed the reads anew with MiXCR; each CDR3 protein has one entry. The table shows approximately 250,000 distinct CDR3 sequences, with more than 9% occurring only once. CDR3 length: 15 residues. Trimming at V came to 5 bases and at J to 7 bases, leaving 10 bases not matched to a gene. CDR1 is SEHNR and CDR2 is FQNEAQ in the germline V gene (reference sequence). Comments on this clonotype: Antigen unknown.

The gene calls are TRBV7-9 and TRBJ2-1, with 8 bases aligning to TRBD2. The sequence was collected from a human donor in good health (CMV status not recorded). Some clones in this sample may be carry-over from other donors' samples. The sample consisted of PBMCs. This chain's CDR3 is CASSPTAGAINEQFF. CDR3 nucleotide sequence: TGTGCCAGCAGCCCAACAGCGGGAGCGATTAATGAGCAGTTCTTC.